This TCR beta chain was sequenced in a study of T-cell memory formation after mild COVID-19. Study-level background: The TCR clusters were mostly specific to one donor.

The CDR3 contains 18 residues. From germline, CDR1 is SGHRS and CDR2 YFSETQ. V lost 1 base and J lost 0; bases outside the gene matches: 6. TCRdb independently ran MiXCR on the 5' RACE reads; one entry per CDR3 protein. The sample shows some 40,000 distinct CDR3 sequences, 6% to 6.5% of them seen only once. This clonotype was picked up many times. Sequencing input: PBMCs or a T cell subset sorted from them (not recorded which). This chain uses TRBV5-1 with TRBJ2-2, with 10 bases that match TRBD2. The TCR comes from an adult who had mild COVID-19 (a few samples of this study predate the infection). Cell type and time point are not known. CDR3 in DNA: TGCGCCAGCAGCTTGAGGGCCACTAGCGGGACGAACACCGGGGAGCTGTTTTTT. This translates into CASSLRATSGTNTGELFF.